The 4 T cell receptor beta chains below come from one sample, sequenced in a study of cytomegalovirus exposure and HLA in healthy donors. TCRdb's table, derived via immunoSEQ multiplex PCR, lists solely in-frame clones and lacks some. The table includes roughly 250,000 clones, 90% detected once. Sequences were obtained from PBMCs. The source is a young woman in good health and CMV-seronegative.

Here the CDR3 reads CASSATGDGTEAFF. The CDR3 nucleotides are TGCGCCAGCAGCGCCACAGGGGACGGCACTGAAGCTTTCTTT. V is TRBV5-1 and J is TRBJ1-1, with TRBD1 identical over 7 bases. Germline V gene sequence: CDR1 SGHRS, CDR2 YFSETQ. Unmatched junction bases numbered 7, after V lost 4 bases and J lost 4 bases. The length of the CDR3 is 14 residues.

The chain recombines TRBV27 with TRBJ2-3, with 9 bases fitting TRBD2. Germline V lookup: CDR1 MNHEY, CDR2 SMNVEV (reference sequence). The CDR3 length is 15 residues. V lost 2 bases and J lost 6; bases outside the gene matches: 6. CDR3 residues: CASSLGGGAADTQYF. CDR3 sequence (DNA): TGTGCCAGCAGTTTAGGCGGGGGGGCCGCGGATACGCAGTATTTT.

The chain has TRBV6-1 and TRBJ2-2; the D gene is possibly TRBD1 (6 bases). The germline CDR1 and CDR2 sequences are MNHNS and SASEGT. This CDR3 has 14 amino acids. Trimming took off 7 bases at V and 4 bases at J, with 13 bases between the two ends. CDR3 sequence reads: CASIRGSGTGELFF. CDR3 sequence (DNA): TGTGCCAGCATAAGGGGGTCCGGCACCGGGGAGCTGTTTTTT.

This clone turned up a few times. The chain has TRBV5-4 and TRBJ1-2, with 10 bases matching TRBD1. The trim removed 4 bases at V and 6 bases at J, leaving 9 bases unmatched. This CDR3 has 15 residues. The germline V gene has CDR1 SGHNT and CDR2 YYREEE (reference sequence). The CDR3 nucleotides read TGTGCCAGCAGCATCGGGGACAGGGGTGAAGATGGCTACACCTTC. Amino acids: CASSIGDRGEDGYTF.